Each of the 21 T cell receptor beta chains below was sequenced from the same sample in a study of blood T cell repertoires in COVID-19. Repertoires were generated with immunoSEQ multiplex PCR, while TCRdb's copy carries only in-frame clones and drops some. This table holds 200,000 to 300,000 clones, over 75% found once. Sequenced sample: PBMCs or T cells enriched from blood (not recorded which). The receptors derive from a man between 40 and 49 years old who had recovered from COVID-19.

The chain is built from TRBV5-1 and TRBJ2-4; D gene uncertain. Germline lookup yields CDR1 SGHRS and CDR2 YFSETQ. V gave up 0 bases and J gave up 9 bases, with 7 bases separating them. The CDR3 runs 12 residues. The CDR3: CASSLETSIQYF. CDR3 nucleotide sequence: TGCGCCAGCAGCTTGGAGACTTCCATTCAGTACTTC.

V gene TRBV4-2 combines with J gene TRBJ2-7; possible D gene TRBD1, 6 bases. Germline CDR1 LGHNA, CDR2 YNFKEQ. The CDR3 extends over 16 amino acids. Trimming left V 1 base short and J 2 bases short, with 15 bases between. Here the CDR3 reads CASSQVVRTETYEQYF. In DNA, the CDR3 is TGTGCCAGCAGCCAAGTGGTCAGGACAGAGACCTACGAGCAGTACTTC.

This chain links TRBV19 with TRBJ1-1; possible D gene TRBD1, 6 bases. This CDR3 spans 13 amino acids. The V end was cut by 6 bases, the J end by 1 base, with 9 bases between. Germline-derived CDR1 and CDR2 are LNHDA and SQIVND (reference sequence). CDR3 in amino acids: CASRRTANTEAFF. The CDR3 DNA follows: TGTGCCAGTAGACGGACAGCGAACACTGAAGCTTTCTTT.

The J gene is TRBJ1-2, the V gene TRBV27; 8 bases match TRBD1. Per the germline V gene, CDR1 is MNHEY and CDR2 is SMNVEV (reference sequence). V shed 4 bases, J shed 5 bases, and the junction held 6 bases outside the gene matches. This CDR3 has 14 amino acids. The CDR3 coding sequence is TGTGCCAGCAGTTCTGGACAGGGAAGGTATGGCTACACCTTC. Translating gives CASSSGQGRYGYTF.

This clone was seen a few times. The chain joins TRBV4-3 to TRBJ2-1; D call uncertain. V shed 4 bases and J shed 3 bases, with 16 bases lying between them. The CDR3 spans 16 residues. CDR1 and CDR2 from the germline V gene are LGHNA and YSLEER. As DNA, the CDR3 is TGCGCCAGCAGCCCCACTTATATTCTAGGCTACAATGAGCAGTTCTTC. This translates into CASSPTYILGYNEQFF.

The chain employs TRBV13 and TRBJ2-7; D remains unclear. Germline-derived CDR1 and CDR2 are PRHDT and FYEKMQ (reference sequence). V was clipped by 0 bases and J by 6 bases, with 9 bases between them. The CDR3 runs 13 residues. CDR3 coding DNA: TGTGCCAGCAGCTTAGGCCGTGCGCTCGAGCAGTACTTC. Amino acid sequence: CASSLGRALEQYF. The full variable domain, completed using reference TRBV13 and TRBJ2-7, is AAGVIQSPRHLIKEKRETATLKCYPIPRHDTVYWYQQGPGQDPQFLISFYEKMQSDKGSIPDRFSAQQFSDYHSELNMSSLELGDSALYFCASSLGRALEQYFGPGTRLTVT.

J is TRBJ2-3 and V is TRBV9, with TRBD1 identical over 12 bases. Germline V gene sequence: CDR1 SGDLS, CDR2 YYNGEE. The junction had 10 bases not matched to a gene; V was cut back by 3 bases and J by 5 bases. There are 17 residues in the CDR3. CDR3 protein: CASSAPGTGGAIDTQYF. CDR3 DNA: TGTGCCAGCAGCGCTCCCGGGACAGGGGGCGCGATAGATACGCAGTATTTT.

V and J are TRBV29-1 and TRBJ2-7, with 10 bases fitting TRBD1. Losses at the gene ends were 6 bases for V and 5 bases for J; bases not matched to a gene: 4. The germline gives CDR1 SQVTM, CDR2 ANQGSEA. This CDR3 comprises 12 residues. The CDR3 here is CSVRDRGHEQYF. Here the CDR3 DNA reads TGCAGCGTCCGGGACAGGGGCCACGAGCAGTACTTC.

This sequence joins TRBV27 and TRBJ1-1, with 7 bases aligning to TRBD1. The V segment lost 7 bases and the J segment 8 bases; nucleotides outside the gene matches: 19. CDR3 length equals 16 residues. CDR1 MNHEY and CDR2 SMNVEV come from the germline V gene (reference sequence). This CDR3 is CASNNDRAPMKGEAFF. For the CDR3, the DNA is TGTGCCAGCAACAACGACAGGGCTCCAATGAAAGGAGAAGCTTTCTTT.

The chain joins TRBV30 to TRBJ1-2, with a possible D match to TRBD1 (5 bases). This CDR3 spans 11 amino acids. Trimming took off 4 bases at V and 13 bases at J, with 16 bases between the two ends. Germline V CDR1 and CDR2: GTSNPN, SVGIG (reference sequence). CDR3: CAWNGGFISTF. CDR3 DNA sequence: TGTGCCTGGAACGGGGGGTTCATCAGCACCTTC.

This chain connects TRBV9 to TRBJ1-1; 7 positions match TRBD1. The V and J ends lost 4 bases and 1 base, in that order; junction bases with no gene match: 7. The CDR3 has 15 residues. CDR1 and CDR2 from the germline V gene are SGDLS and YYNGEE. This CDR3 reads CASSPRQGGNTEAFF. The CDR3, as DNA: TGTGCCAGCAGCCCTCGACAGGGAGGGAACACTGAAGCTTTCTTT. The variable domain in full, completed from reference TRBV9 and TRBJ1-1, reads DSGVTQTPKHLITATGQRVTLRCSPRSGDLSVYWYQQSLDQGLQFLIQYYNGEERAKGNILERFSAQQFPDLHSELNLSSLELGDSALYFCASSPRQGGNTEAFFGQGTRLTVV.

The rearrangement joins TRBV6-5 to TRBJ2-7; 8 nucleotides line up with TRBD1. V shed 5 bases and J 0 bases; nucleotides not matched to a gene: 3. Germline assignment: CDR1 MNHEY and CDR2 SVGAGI. The CDR3 contains 14 residues. Here the CDR3 reads CASSRTGGSYEQYF. The CDR3 region has the DNA TGTGCCAGCAGTCGCACAGGGGGCTCCTACGAGCAGTACTTC.

The V gene is TRBV19, the J gene TRBJ1-1; D call uncertain. This CDR3 has 13 amino acids. Trimming removed 3 bases at V and 5 bases at J, with 10 bases between. Germline V lookup: CDR1 LNHDA, CDR2 SQIVND (reference sequence). CDR3 nucleotides: TGTGCCAGTAGTATCGGGAAGAAAACTGAAGCTTTCTTT. Protein sequence: CASSIGKKTEAFF.

The CDR3 DNA sequence: TGTGCCAGCAGCCCACCGGGATCCTACAATGAGCAGTTCTTC. It translates to CASSPPGSYNEQFF. The chain combines TRBV11-1 with TRBJ2-1, with TRBD2 as a possible D gene (5 bases). The CDR3 consists of 14 residues. V was cut by 5 bases and J by 1 base, with 9 bases left in between. In germline, CDR1 is SGHAT, CDR2 FQDESV (reference sequence).

The chain couples TRBV7-2 to TRBJ1-6; possibly TRBD1 for D (5 bases). Trimming removed 1 base at V and 10 bases at J, with 14 bases between. The germline V gene encodes CDR1 SGHTA and CDR2 FQGNSA. CDR3 length: 15 amino acids. CDR3 region: CASSLEVQGRSPLHF. CDR3 bases: TGTGCCAGCAGCTTAGAAGTGCAGGGTCGGTCACCCCTCCACTTT.

The chain combines TRBV19 with TRBJ1-3; TRBD1 matches at 10 bases. Trimming at V came to 6 bases and at J to 3 bases, leaving 5 bases not matched to a gene. Germline loops: CDR1 LNHDA, CDR2 SQIVND (reference sequence). This CDR3 comprises 15 residues. The chain's CDR3 is CASSETGGDGNTIYF. CDR3 nucleotide sequence: TGTGCCAGTAGCGAGACAGGGGGCGATGGAAACACCATATATTTT.

The rearrangement uses TRBV24-1 and TRBJ1-5; D uncertain. Trimming pared 3 bases from V and 4 bases from J, leaving 9 bases between. Germline V CDR1 and CDR2: KGHDR, SFDVKD. The CDR3 is made up of 14 amino acids. The CDR3 DNA follows: TGTGCCACCAGTGATCCCGGAGAGAATCAGCCCCAGCATTTT. It specifies CATSDPGENQPQHF.

J is TRBJ1-2 and V is TRBV27, with a weak D call TRBD1 (5 bases). The CDR3 is made up of 18 amino acids. Germline V gene data show CDR1 as MNHEY and CDR2 as SMNVEV (reference sequence). The germline V and J ends were trimmed by 0 bases and 5 bases, with 22 bases remaining between them. CDR3 region: CASSLSSIGGNMIYGYTF. CDR3 nucleotide sequence: TGTGCCAGCAGTTTATCTTCGATCGGGGGAAATATGATATATGGCTACACCTTC.

The chain joins TRBV5-4 to TRBJ2-5, with TRBD2 identical over 9 bases. This CDR3 has 14 amino acids. Losses at the gene ends were 4 bases for V and 5 bases for J; bases not matched to a gene: 6. Germline lookup yields CDR1 SGHNT and CDR2 YYREEE (reference sequence). The CDR3 DNA reads TGTGCCAGCAGCGGGGGACTAGCAAGCGAGACCCAGTACTTC. Its protein is CASSGGLASETQYF.

CDR3 coding DNA: TGTGCCAGCAGCTTAGCGCTAGGCACCGGGGAGCTGTTTTTT. Translating it yields CASSLALGTGELFF. The genes are TRBV7-2 and TRBJ2-2, with D unclear. The V gene's germline CDR1 is SGHTA and CDR2 FQGNSA. The CDR3 spans 14 residues. Trimming took 0 bases from V and 4 from J, leaving 6 bases between them.

The V call is TRBV18, the J call TRBJ1-3; tentatively, D is TRBD1 (5 bases). The CDR3 spans 14 residues. Germline-derived CDR1 and CDR2 are KGHSH and LQKENI. V gave up 2 bases and J gave up 1 base, with 6 bases separating them. CDR3 in amino acids: CASSPRGSGNTIYF. The CDR3 DNA is TGTGCCAGCTCACCAAGGGGTTCTGGAAACACCATATATTTT.